The sequence of this TCR beta chain was determined in a study of human T cells and chemical hapten exposure. Trimming took 2 bases from V and 0 from J, leaving 5 bases between them. This CDR3 has 12 residues. Per germline, CDR1 DFQATT and CDR2 SNEGSKA (reference sequence). TCRdb independently ran MiXCR on the RACE reads; one entry per CDR3 protein. The data show around 57,000 distinct CDR3 sequences, approximately 11% seen once. Ten or more counts support this clonotype. As yet, its antigen is unknown. Regarding time point: pre-sensitization, week 0. Treatment in this sample: therapeutic diphenylcyclopropenone sensitization with weekly scalp DPC. Sequencing started from total RNA isolated from unfractionated whole blood. Study results and caveats: PT1 expanded TCR numbers rose with patch test score. Expanded TCRs produced significantly more large CDR3 similarity clusters than controls did. Since the donors had alopecia, their immune response may not be the same as that of healthy people.

This chain uses TRBV20-1 with TRBJ2-7; D not certain. The specimen comprised whole blood, sampled in connection with sensitization to the hapten diphenylcyclopropenone (DPC). This receptor was identified in a woman in her thirties or forties with alopecia areata. Some clones in this sample may be carry-over from other donors' samples. CDR3 sequence (DNA): TGCAGTGCTAGACAAAGCTCCTACGAGCAGTACTTC. This translates into CSARQSSYEQYF.